What follows are 11 T cell receptor beta chains derived from one specimen sequenced in a study of cytomegalovirus exposure and HLA in healthy donors. It was with 60 Vbeta and 13 Jbeta primers that the PCR ran. Libraries were prepared by immunoSEQ multiplex PCR; TCRdb keeps only in-frame clonotypes and omits some of them. The sample lists 120,000 to 150,000 clones; around four fifths were seen once. Sequencing input: PBMCs. The receptors were gathered from a young man in good health and CMV-seronegative.

In its sample, this clone was seen once. The V call is TRBV5-1, the J call TRBJ1-4; D perhaps matches TRBD1 (5 bases). This CDR3 is built from 14 residues. Germline values: CDR1 SGHRS, CDR2 YFSETQ. Trimming cost V 4 bases and J 5 bases, with 12 bases left between them. The CDR3 protein is CASSLGGNNEKLFF. The CDR3 bases are TGCGCCAGCAGCCTTGGGGGGAACAATGAAAAACTGTTTTTT.

This chain links TRBV14 with TRBJ2-3, with D possibly being TRBD2 (6 bases). There are 13 residues in the CDR3. Trimming removed 4 bases at V and 10 bases at J, with 15 bases between. The germline gives CDR1 SGHDN, CDR2 FVKESK. CDR3 protein: CASSPESPGAQYF. DNA of the CDR3: TGTGCCAGCAGCCCTGAGTCCCCGGGGGCGCAGTATTTT. Looking up the rest from reference TRBV14 and TRBJ2-3 gives the full variable domain: EAGVTQFPSHSVIEKGQTVTLRCDPISGHDNLYWYRRVMGKEIKFLLHFVKESKQDESGMPNNRFLAERTGGTYSTLKVQPAELEDSGVYFCASSPESPGAQYFGPGTRLTVL.

The rearrangement joins TRBV18 to TRBJ2-5; D not certain. CDR1 KGHSH and CDR2 LQKENI come from the germline V gene. The CDR3 totals 12 residues. V gave up 3 bases and J gave up 4 bases, with 6 bases separating them. CDR3 residues: CASSPVGETQYF. CDR3 DNA: TGTGCCAGCTCACCGGTCGGAGAGACCCAGTACTTC. Based on the CDR3 plus reference TRBV18 and TRBJ2-5, the full variable domain is NAGVMQNPRHLVRRRGQEARLRCSPMKGHSHVYWYRQLPEEGLKFMVYLQKENIIDESGMPKERFSAEFPKEGPSILRIQQVVRGDSAAYFCASSPVGETQYFGPGTRLLVL.

The rearrangement links TRBV2 to TRBJ2-5; D may be TRBD1 (5 bases). Deletions cut 4 bases from V and 6 bases from J, with 15 bases between. The germline V gene has CDR1 SNHLY and CDR2 FYNNEI. The CDR3 runs to 14 residues. The DNA for the CDR3 is TGTGCCAGCAGTGTACGGCTAGTGGGGCAGACCCAGTACTTC. Its translation: CASSVRLVGQTQYF. The complete variable domain, with remaining parts taken from reference TRBV2 and TRBJ2-5, reads EPEVTQTPSHQVTQMGQEVILRCVPISNHLYFYWYRQILGQKVEFLVSFYNNEISEKSEIFDDQFSVERPDGSNFTLKIRSTKLEDSAMYFCASSVRLVGQTQYFGPGTRLLVL.

The chain is built from TRBV5-6 and TRBJ2-6; D is ambiguous. The CDR3 sequence is 17 residues long. In germline, CDR1 is SGHDT, CDR2 YYEEEE. V shed 0 bases and J shed 0 bases, with 10 bases lying between them. The CDR3, as DNA: TGTGCCAGCAGCTTGGGACACTTGCTCTCTGGGGCCAACGTCCTGACTTTC. Translating gives CASSLGHLLSGANVLTF.

The V gene is TRBV30, the J gene TRBJ1-3; 8 bases align to TRBD1. Per the germline V gene, CDR1 is GTSNPN and CDR2 is SVGIG (reference sequence). The CDR3 sequence is 16 residues long. Trimming took 7 bases from V and 3 from J; bases not matched to a gene: 14. CDR3 protein: CASGTGPVVGGNTIYF. The CDR3 coding sequence is TGTGCCTCCGGGACAGGCCCTGTGGTGGGTGGAAACACCATATATTTT.

The chain is built from TRBV7-9 and TRBJ1-5; maybe TRBD1 (6 bases). V was clipped by 0 bases and J by 5 bases, with 11 bases between them. This CDR3 is built from 15 residues. The germline gives CDR1 SEHNR, CDR2 FQNEAQ (reference sequence). The CDR3 is CASSLAGGGDQPQHF. DNA of the CDR3: TGTGCCAGCAGCTTAGCAGGGGGTGGCGATCAGCCCCAGCATTTT.

CDR3 in amino acids: CASSESLEEGGTDTQYF. The DNA of the CDR3 is TGTGCCAGCAGTGAGAGCCTGGAAGAAGGGGGCACAGATACGCAGTATTTT. The V call is TRBV2, the J call TRBJ2-3; possibly TRBD1 for D (5 bases). The CDR3 length is 17 residues. The germline gives CDR1 SNHLY, CDR2 FYNNEI. V lost 3 bases and J lost 1, with 17 bases in between.

The CDR3 nucleotides read TGCAGCGTTGAAATGGGGGCAGCCCCAGGGGGACTGTTTTTT. Amino acid sequence: CSVEMGAAPGGLFF. The V and J genes are TRBV29-1 and TRBJ1-4; 7 bases align to TRBD1. Germline V gene sequence: CDR1 SQVTM, CDR2 ANQGSEA. This CDR3 is built from 14 residues. Trimming at V came to 2 bases and at J to 13 bases, leaving 13 bases not matched to a gene. Using reference TRBV29-1 and TRBJ1-4 for the parts outside the CDR3, the full variable domain is SAVISQKPSRDICQRGTSLTIQCQVDSQVTMMFWYRQQPGQSLTLIATANQGSEATYESGFVIDKFPISRPNLTFSTLTVSNMSPEDSSIYLCSVEMGAAPGGLFFGSGTQLSVL.

The J gene is TRBJ2-5, the V gene TRBV19; TRBD1 aligns across 7 bases. Germline CDR1 reads LNHDA; CDR2 reads SQIVND (reference sequence). Trimming cost V 11 bases and J 3 bases; bases outside gene matches: 15. CDR3 length: 15 residues. The CDR3 DNA sequence: TGTGCCGGGAACCGGGACAGAGAGTGGAAAGAGACCCAGTACTTC. Protein sequence: CAGNRDREWKETQYF.

The chain uses TRBV28 and TRBJ2-7; TRBD1 matches at 9 bases. J was trimmed by 3 bases and V by 6 bases; bases with no gene match: 9. Per germline, CDR1 MDHEN and CDR2 SYDVKM. The CDR3 consists of 15 residues. CDR3 coding DNA: TGTGCCAGCAGCCCAGTCGGGACAGGGATCTACGAGCAGTACTTC. Translated, it gives CASSPVGTGIYEQYF. Based on the CDR3 plus reference TRBV28 and TRBJ2-7, the full variable domain is DVKVTQSSRYLVKRTGEKVFLECVQDMDHENMFWYRQDPGLGLRLIYFSYDVKMKEKGDIPEGYSVSREKKERFSLILESASTNQTSMYLCASSPVGTGIYEQYFGPGTRLTVT.